The 32 T cell receptor beta chains listed next were all sequenced from one sample in a study of blood T cells in healthy people across ages (dated by TCRdb to about 2015). The library was obtained by 5' RACE. A second PCR of about 7 to 12 cycles was run with a J-beta primer mix and a sample-barcoded 5' primer. In-frame beta chains were kept once TCRdb had trimmed the public reads at Q25 with fastp and called clones with MiXCR. All rows with the same CDR3 protein become a single entry with the most common DNA and genes. The sample data list 1,800,000 or so distinct CDR3 sequences, and roughly two fifths of these were observed just once. Jointly, the top ten make up around 23% of the sample. Sequencing input: blood. The source is a human donor in good health.

This clonotype has just a few counts. The gene calls are TRBV6-5 and TRBJ1-4; D is possibly TRBD1 (6 bases). This CDR3 comprises 14 residues. Germline V lookup: CDR1 MNHEY, CDR2 SVGAGI. Trimming stripped 2 bases from V and 7 bases from J, with 11 bases between. Here the CDR3 DNA reads TGTGCCAGCAGTTACGCCAGGGGAAGTGAAAAACTGTTTTTT. Translation gives CASSYARGSEKLFF.

This clonotype was seen at least ten times. This chain joins TRBV6-1 and TRBJ2-7; TRBD1 is a possible D gene (5 bases). The V gene lost 4 bases and the J gene lost 2 bases, with 18 bases spanning the gap. The CDR3 loop spans 16 amino acids. Germline loops: CDR1 MNHNS, CDR2 SASEGT. Written as DNA, the CDR3 is TGTGCCAGCAGTGTCCGACAGTTTCAACCTCCCTACGAGCAGTACTTC. Encoded protein: CASSVRQFQPPYEQYF.

This clonotype was found a few times. The V and J genes are TRBV5-1 and TRBJ2-1; 10 bases fit TRBD1. Trimming removed 4 bases from V and 5 bases from J; junction bases left unmatched: 3. CDR1 is SGHRS and CDR2 is YFSETQ in the germline V gene. This CDR3 contains 14 residues. CDR3 nucleotides: TGCGCCAGCAGCCGACAGGGGGCGGACAATGAGCAGTTCTTC. It translates to CASSRQGADNEQFF.

The V and J genes are TRBV4-3 and TRBJ1-1, with a possible D match to TRBD1 (6 bases). V lost 1 base and J lost 7, with 13 bases in between. Germline CDR1 and CDR2: LGHNA and YSLEER. There are 14 residues in the CDR3. DNA of the CDR3: TGCGCCAGCAGCCAAGGTACAGGGTCGAGTGAAGCTTTCTTT. Amino acid sequence: CASSQGTGSSEAFF.

This chain joins TRBV5-8 and TRBJ2-1; 7 bases are a match to TRBD2. The CDR3 extends over 14 amino acids. With 4 bases clipped from V and 8 bases from J, the junction kept 9 bases outside the gene matches. Germline loops: CDR1 SGHTS, CDR2 YDEGEE. CDR3 in amino acids: CASSIGTTWDEQFF. The CDR3 nucleotides are TGTGCCAGCAGCATCGGGACTACGTGGGATGAGCAGTTCTTC.

With regard to this clonotype: The junction departs from the called germline gene at one end, perhaps through a read error. The J gene is TRBJ2-1, the V gene TRBV11-3, with TRBD2 as a possible D gene (5 bases). The CDR3 spans 13 residues. Germline values: CDR1 SGHNT, CDR2 YENEEA. The CDR3 spells CASSLGDYDEQFF. In DNA form, the CDR3 reads TGTGCCAGCAGCTTGGGAGACTACGATGAGCAGTTCTTC.

This clonotype showed up just once. The chain has TRBV29-1 and TRBJ2-1; 7 nucleotides agree with TRBD1. The CDR3 consists of 14 residues. Looked up from germline, CDR1 is SQVTM and CDR2 is ANQGSEA. The V segment lost 4 bases and the J segment 3 bases; nucleotides outside the gene matches: 6. CDR3 nucleotides: TGCAGCGTTGTTGGTCGGGACAGCTACAATGAGCAGTTCTTC. Translating it yields CSVVGRDSYNEQFF.

A word on this clonotype: The junction differs from germline at one of its ends, possibly a read error. Here the CDR3 DNA reads TGTGCCAGCGGGAGCGCCGCTGGGGCCGACGTCCTGACTTTC. As protein: CASGSAAGADVLTF. The gene calls are TRBV7-9 and TRBJ2-6; D might be TRBD1 or TRBD2, each matching 5 bases. Germline V gene sequence: CDR1 SEHNR, CDR2 FQNEAQ (reference sequence). CDR3 length equals 14 residues. Full variable domain (remainder filled in from reference TRBV7-9 and TRBJ2-6): DTGVSQNPRHKITKRGQNVTFRCDPISEHNRLYWYRQTLGQGPEFLTYFQNEAQLEKSRLLSDRFSAERPKGSFSTLEIQRTEQGDSAMYLCASGSAAGADVLTFGAGSRLTVL.

The chain uses TRBV4-2 and TRBJ1-5; TRBD1 matches at 10 bases. After removal of 4 bases from V and 8 bases from J, the junction contained 8 bases not matched to a gene. The CDR3 length is 15 residues. CDR1 is LGHNA and CDR2 is YNFKEQ in the germline V gene. The CDR3 reads CASSRRTGGEEPQHF. The CDR3 DNA reads TGTGCCAGCAGCCGTAGGACAGGGGGTGAGGAGCCCCAGCATTTT.

This clonotype was picked up one time. The chain has TRBV12-3 or TRBV12-4 and TRBJ2-1; D perhaps matches TRBD1 (5 bases). The length of the CDR3 is 13 residues. With 5 bases removed from V and 7 bases from J, the gap between germline ends came to 12 bases. The CDR3 sequence: CASSGVKGNEQFF. The CDR3 DNA reads as TGTGCCAGCAGTGGGGTAAAGGGGAATGAGCAGTTCTTC.

The V gene is TRBV20-1, the J gene TRBJ1-5, with D possibly TRBD1 on 6 matching bases. CDR1 and CDR2 (germline): DFQATT, SNEGSKA (reference sequence). The CDR3 length is 13 residues. Trimming shortened V by 8 bases and J by 5 bases, and 16 bases separated the two germline ends. CDR3: CSTERGADQPQHF. CDR3 in DNA: TGCAGTACCGAAAGGGGGGCAGATCAGCCCCAGCATTTT.

CDR3: CASSYRGQGPQETQYF. DNA for the CDR3: TGTGCCAGCAGTTACCGCGGACAGGGGCCGCAAGAGACCCAGTACTTC. The chain uses TRBV6-5 and TRBJ2-5; 9 positions agree with TRBD1. The CDR3 runs 16 residues. V lost 2 bases, J lost 2 bases, and 6 bases stayed unmatched. Germline V gene sequence: CDR1 MNHEY, CDR2 SVGAGI.

The V and J genes are TRBV6-2 or TRBV6-3 and TRBJ1-1, with D hard to call. V was cut by 5 bases and J by 9 bases, with 13 bases left in between. CDR1 and CDR2 (germline): MNHEY, SVGEGT. The CDR3 is 12 residues long. The CDR3 reads CASSHGDVQAFF. CDR3 in DNA: TGTGCCAGCAGTCATGGGGATGTTCAAGCTTTCTTT.

The rearrangement uses TRBV11-2 and TRBJ2-1; D is unresolved. CDR1 SGHAT and CDR2 FQNNGV come from the germline V gene. The CDR3 spans 13 residues. Between the trimmed V and J ends, which lost 5 bases and 7 bases, there was a span of 12 bases. CDR3 sequence (DNA): TGTGCCAGCAGCCGCAGCACTGGGAATGAGCAGTTCTTC. Translating it yields CASSRSTGNEQFF. Full variable domain (rest looked up from reference TRBV11-2 and TRBJ2-1): EAGVAQSPRYKIIEKRQSVAFWCNPISGHATLYWYQQILGQGPKLLIQFQNNGVVDDSQLPKDRFSAERLKGVDSTLKIQPAKLEDSAVYLCASSRSTGNEQFFGPGTRLTVL.

The V and J genes are TRBV29-1 and TRBJ1-2, with D unclear. The V end lost 1 base, the J end lost 7 bases, and 19 bases lay between the germline ends. Germline-derived CDR1 and CDR2 are SQVTM and ANQGSEA. The CDR3 is 15 amino acids. This chain's CDR3 is CSVEALGSGSSGYTF. The CDR3 region has the DNA TGCAGCGTTGAAGCCTTGGGGAGTGGTTCGAGTGGCTACACCTTC.

The chain recombines TRBV7-8 with TRBJ2-7, with D perhaps matching TRBD1 (6 bases). CDR1 and CDR2 (germline): SGHVS, FQNEAQ. The V end lost 4 bases, the J end lost 4 bases, and 23 bases lay between the germline ends. This CDR3 has 17 residues. The CDR3 DNA is TGTGCCAGCAGCTCTGACTATCTACAGGGAGCTGGGTACGAGCAGTACTTC. Its protein is CASSSDYLQGAGYEQYF.

The rearrangement links TRBV12-3 or TRBV12-4 to TRBJ1-4; TRBD1 might be the D (6 bases). The CDR3 extends over 14 amino acids. V was cut by 4 bases and J by 5 bases, with 11 bases left in between. The CDR3 nucleotides read TGTGCCAGCAGTTACACAGGGTTAAATGAAAAACTGTTTTTT. Translation gives CASSYTGLNEKLFF.

This clonotype was counted only a few times. This chain uses TRBV28 with TRBJ1-1; TRBD1 might be the D (5 bases). This CDR3 has 16 residues. V was trimmed by 3 bases and J by 8 bases, leaving 22 bases between them. Germline CDR1 reads MDHEN; CDR2 reads SYDVKM. The CDR3: CASSLSLNRLTVEAFF. The CDR3 DNA sequence: TGTGCCAGCAGTTTGTCTTTGAACAGGCTTACCGTCGAAGCTTTCTTT.

The rearrangement uses TRBV24-1 and TRBJ1-2, with unresolved D. The CDR3 extends over 14 amino acids. In germline, CDR1 is KGHDR, CDR2 SFDVKD. With 2 bases removed from V and 4 bases from J, the gap between germline ends came to 10 bases. The CDR3 spells CATSDSWGTYGYTF. DNA for the CDR3: TGTGCCACCAGTGATTCGTGGGGAACCTATGGCTACACCTTC.

The chain recombines TRBV12-3 or TRBV12-4 with TRBJ1-2; 7 bases fit TRBD1. The CDR3 loop spans 15 amino acids. The junction had 13 bases not matched to a gene; V was cut back by 5 bases and J by 7 bases. The CDR3 sequence is CASSLGRAGGIGYTF. The CDR3 DNA sequence: TGTGCCAGCAGTCTCGGTAGGGCAGGGGGTATTGGCTACACCTTC.

This clonotype has a count of ten or more. The V call is TRBV6-2 or TRBV6-3, the J call TRBJ2-1; TRBD2 aligns across 11 bases. CDR3 length: 17 residues. V lost 6 bases and J lost 1; bases outside the gene matches: 8. The germline CDR1 and CDR2 sequences are MNHEY and SVGEGT. CDR3: CASSSSLAGGSYNEQFF. DNA of the CDR3: TGTGCCAGCAGCTCCTCATTAGCGGGGGGGTCCTACAATGAGCAGTTCTTC.

V is TRBV3-1 and J is TRBJ2-4, with D possibly being TRBD2 (5 bases). V was pared by 4 bases and J by 2 bases, with 9 bases between. The germline gives CDR1 LGHDT, CDR2 YNNKEL (reference sequence). The CDR3 spans 14 residues. This CDR3 is CASSPTGTKNIQYF. The CDR3 DNA follows: TGTGCCAGCAGCCCGACCGGGACCAAAAACATTCAGTACTTC.

The chain carries TRBV6-5 and TRBJ1-6; 7 nucleotides line up with TRBD1. V was clipped by 2 bases and J by 6 bases; unmatched bases: 7. This CDR3 region has 16 residues. The germline gives CDR1 MNHEY, CDR2 SVGAGI. This CDR3 is CASSYDRAGGNSPLHF. The CDR3 coding sequence is TGTGCCAGCAGTTACGACAGGGCTGGCGGTAATTCACCCCTCCACTTT.

Only a few counts were recorded for this clonotype. This rearrangement joins TRBV7-3 to TRBJ2-7; D ambiguous. Germline lookup yields CDR1 SGHTA and CDR2 FQGTGA. The CDR3 loop spans 13 amino acids. V was clipped by 2 bases and J by 5 bases, with 10 bases between them. The CDR3 nucleotides are TGTGCCAGCAGCTTAGGTCCAGACCACGAGCAGTACTTC. Protein product: CASSLGPDHEQYF.

In this sample, this clonotype turned up a few times. This chain links TRBV15 with TRBJ2-7; tentative D call: TRBD1 (5 bases). Trimming cost V 1 base and J 2 bases, with 12 bases left between them. The CDR3 length is 15 residues. CDR1 is LNHNV, CDR2 YYDKDF, per germline (reference sequence). The CDR3: CATSRAPPGTYEQYF. Written as DNA, the CDR3 is TGTGCCACCAGCAGAGCCCCCCCAGGGACCTACGAGCAGTACTTC.

This clonotype was counted ten times or more. The chain's CDR3 is CASSFTPGQGAGGSPLHF. CDR3 nucleotide sequence: TGTGCCAGCAGTTTCACCCCGGGACAGGGGGCCGGGGGATCACCCCTCCACTTT. The chain uses TRBV27 and TRBJ1-6; 12 nucleotides agree with TRBD1. Germline CDR1 MNHEY, CDR2 SMNVEV (reference sequence). The CDR3 covers 18 residues. The V segment lost 3 bases and the J segment 10 bases; nucleotides outside the gene matches: 13.

Only a few counts were recorded for this clonotype. J is TRBJ2-1 and V is TRBV29-1; 9 positions match TRBD2. CDR1 and CDR2 (germline): SQVTM, ANQGSEA. This CDR3 has 14 residues. The trim removed 7 bases at V and 4 bases at J, leaving 8 bases unmatched. CDR3 loop: CSASSGGPYNEQFF. The CDR3 DNA reads as TGCAGCGCTTCAAGCGGGGGGCCGTACAATGAGCAGTTCTTC.

The rearrangement uses TRBV29-1 and TRBJ2-3; 9 positions match TRBD2. The CDR3 runs to 15 residues. The V and J ends lost 7 bases and 3 bases, in that order; junction bases with no gene match: 11. Germline CDR1 SQVTM, CDR2 ANQGSEA. CDR3 sequence (DNA): TGCAGCGCGTCCGGCGCGGGGGGGCCGACAGATACGCAGTATTTT. Translating gives CSASGAGGPTDTQYF.

The J gene is TRBJ2-7, the V gene TRBV6-6; 9 bases are shared with TRBD1. Germline assignment: CDR1 MNHNY and CDR2 SVGAGI (reference sequence). Trimming cost V 7 bases and J 3 bases; bases outside gene matches: 7. The CDR3 length is 14 residues. CDR3 residues: CASKIGQGYYEQYF. In DNA form, the CDR3 reads TGTGCCAGCAAAATAGGACAGGGGTACTACGAGCAGTACTTC.

This clonotype turned up a few times. This chain uses TRBV12-3 or TRBV12-4 with TRBJ2-1; TRBD2 agrees at 9 bases. There are 13 residues in the CDR3. The ends lost 6 bases at V and 8 bases at J; junction bases unmatched: 5. CDR3 region: CASSSAGGYEQFF. The CDR3 bases are TGTGCCAGCAGCTCAGCGGGGGGCTATGAGCAGTTCTTC.

The sample holds a few counts of this clonotype. The genes are TRBV4-1 and TRBJ2-3; 9 nucleotides line up with TRBD1. Trimming at V came to 1 base and at J to 0 bases, leaving 2 bases not matched to a gene. The CDR3 spans 16 residues. The germline gives CDR1 MGHRA, CDR2 YSYEKL. CDR3 in DNA: TGCGCCAGCAGCCAAGTGGGACAGGGTAGCACAGATACGCAGTATTTT. Translation gives CASSQVGQGSTDTQYF.

The chain combines TRBV29-1 with TRBJ2-1; 8 bases align to TRBD2. Germline CDR1 and CDR2: SQVTM and ANQGSEA. The trim removed 1 base at V and 6 bases at J, leaving 5 bases unmatched. This CDR3 has 14 amino acids. CDR3: CSVEGSGVINEQFF. CDR3 nucleotides: TGCAGCGTTGAAGGTAGCGGGGTGATCAATGAGCAGTTCTTC.